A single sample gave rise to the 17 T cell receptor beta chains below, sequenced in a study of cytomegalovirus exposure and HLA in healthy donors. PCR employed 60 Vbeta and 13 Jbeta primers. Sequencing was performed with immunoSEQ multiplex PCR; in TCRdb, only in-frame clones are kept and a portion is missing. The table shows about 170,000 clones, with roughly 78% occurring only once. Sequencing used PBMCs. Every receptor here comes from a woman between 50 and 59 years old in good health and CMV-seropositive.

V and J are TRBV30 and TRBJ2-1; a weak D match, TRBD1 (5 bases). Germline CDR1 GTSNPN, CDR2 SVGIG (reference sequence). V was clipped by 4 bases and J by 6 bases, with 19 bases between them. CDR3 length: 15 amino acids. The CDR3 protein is CAWTTGSQARNEQFF. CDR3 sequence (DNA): TGTGCCTGGACTACAGGTTCACAAGCCCGCAATGAGCAGTTCTTC.

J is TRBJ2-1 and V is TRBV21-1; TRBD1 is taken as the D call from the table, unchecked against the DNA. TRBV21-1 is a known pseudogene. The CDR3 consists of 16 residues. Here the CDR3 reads CASSKCEGGAENEQFF. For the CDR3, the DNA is TGTGCCAGCAGCAAATGTGAAGGGGGCGCCGAGAATGAGCAGTTCTTC.

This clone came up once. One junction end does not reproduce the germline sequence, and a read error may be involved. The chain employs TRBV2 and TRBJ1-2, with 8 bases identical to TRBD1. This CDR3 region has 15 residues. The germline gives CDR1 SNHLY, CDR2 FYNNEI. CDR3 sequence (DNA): TGTGCCAGCAGGGAAGACAGGGGTCTGTACTATGGCTACACCTTC. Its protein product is CASREDRGLYYGYTF.

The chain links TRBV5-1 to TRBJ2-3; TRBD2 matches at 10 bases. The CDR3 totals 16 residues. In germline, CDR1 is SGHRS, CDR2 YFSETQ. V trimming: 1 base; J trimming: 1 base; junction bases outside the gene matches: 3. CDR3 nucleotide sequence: TGCGCCAGCAGCTTGCCTAGCGGGGGTGGCACAGATACGCAGTATTTT. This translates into CASSLPSGGGTDTQYF.

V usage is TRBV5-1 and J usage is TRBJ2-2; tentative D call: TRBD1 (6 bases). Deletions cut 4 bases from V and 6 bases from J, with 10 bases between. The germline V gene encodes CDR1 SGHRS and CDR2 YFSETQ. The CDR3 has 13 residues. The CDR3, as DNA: TGCGCCAGCAGCAGTTACAGGGCCGGGGAGCTGTTTTTT. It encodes CASSSYRAGELFF.

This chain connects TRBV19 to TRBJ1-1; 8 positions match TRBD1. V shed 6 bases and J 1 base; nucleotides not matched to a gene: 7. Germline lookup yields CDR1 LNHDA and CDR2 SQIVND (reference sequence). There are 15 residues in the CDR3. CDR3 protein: CASSLLQGGNTEAFF. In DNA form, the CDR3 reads TGTGCCAGTAGCCTATTACAGGGGGGGAACACTGAAGCTTTCTTT.

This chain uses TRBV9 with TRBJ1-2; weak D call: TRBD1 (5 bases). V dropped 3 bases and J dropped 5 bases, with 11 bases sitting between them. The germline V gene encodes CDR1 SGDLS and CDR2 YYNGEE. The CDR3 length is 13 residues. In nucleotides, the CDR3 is TGTGCCAGCAGCGGCAGGGCAGGGTATGGCTACACCTTC. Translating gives CASSGRAGYGYTF.

CDR3 nucleotide sequence: TGTGCCAGCAATCGGGTCAACTCTGGAAACACCATATATTTT. Its translation: CASNRVNSGNTIYF. This chain joins TRBV28 and TRBJ1-3; D gene uncertain. Germline V CDR1 and CDR2: MDHEN, SYDVKM. This CDR3 contains 14 residues. The germline V and J ends were trimmed by 7 bases and 0 bases, with 10 bases remaining between them. The complete variable domain, with remaining parts taken from reference TRBV28 and TRBJ1-3, reads DVKVTQSSRYLVKRTGEKVFLECVQDMDHENMFWYRQDPGLGLRLIYFSYDVKMKEKGDIPEGYSVSREKKERFSLILESASTNQTSMYLCASNRVNSGNTIYFGEGSWLTVV.

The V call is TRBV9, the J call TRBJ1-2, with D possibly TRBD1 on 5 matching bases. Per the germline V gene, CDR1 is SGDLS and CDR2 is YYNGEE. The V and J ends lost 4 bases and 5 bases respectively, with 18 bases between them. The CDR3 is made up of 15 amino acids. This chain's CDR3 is CASSLGEGPRYGYTF. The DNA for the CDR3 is TGTGCCAGCAGCCTCGGGGAGGGGCCGAGGTATGGCTACACCTTC.

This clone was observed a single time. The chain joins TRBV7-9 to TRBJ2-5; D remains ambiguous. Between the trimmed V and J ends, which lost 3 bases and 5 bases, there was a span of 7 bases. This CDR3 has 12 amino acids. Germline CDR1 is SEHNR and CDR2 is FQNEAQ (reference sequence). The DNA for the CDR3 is TGTGCCAGCAGCTTCGTCGGGGAGACCCAGTACTTC. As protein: CASSFVGETQYF. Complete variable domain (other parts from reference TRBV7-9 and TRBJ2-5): DTGVSQNPRHKITKRGQNVTFRCDPISEHNRLYWYRQTLGQGPEFLTYFQNEAQLEKSRLLSDRFSAERPKGSFSTLEIQRTEQGDSAMYLCASSFVGETQYFGPGTRLLVL.

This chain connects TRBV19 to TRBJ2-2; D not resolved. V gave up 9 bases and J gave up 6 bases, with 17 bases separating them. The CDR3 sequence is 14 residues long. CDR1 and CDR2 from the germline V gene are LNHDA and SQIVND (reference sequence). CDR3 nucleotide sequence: TGTGCCAGCTCCGGCAGCGTTGTGGCCGGGGAGCTGTTTTTT. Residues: CASSGSVVAGELFF.

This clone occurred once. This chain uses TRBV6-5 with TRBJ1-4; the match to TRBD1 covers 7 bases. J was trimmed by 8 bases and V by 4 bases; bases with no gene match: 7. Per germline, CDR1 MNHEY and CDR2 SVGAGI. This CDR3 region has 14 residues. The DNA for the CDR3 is TGTGCCAGCAGTTTAGGGGGCGCAGAGGAAAAACTGTTTTTT. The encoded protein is CASSLGGAEEKLFF.

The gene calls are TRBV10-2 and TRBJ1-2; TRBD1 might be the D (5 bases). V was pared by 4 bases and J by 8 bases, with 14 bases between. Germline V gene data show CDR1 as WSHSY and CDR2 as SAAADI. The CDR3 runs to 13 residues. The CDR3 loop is CASSGSVAGGYTF. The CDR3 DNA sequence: TGCGCCAGCAGTGGGTCGGTCGCAGGGGGCTACACCTTC.

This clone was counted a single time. This CDR3 reads CASSQIAGEGPSTEKLFF. The CDR3 DNA follows: TGCGCCAGCAGTCAAATAGCTGGGGAGGGGCCCTCAACCGAAAAACTGTTTTTT. The chain couples TRBV4-1 to TRBJ1-4; a possible D gene is TRBD1 (5 bases). CDR1 is MGHRA and CDR2 is YSYEKL in the germline V gene. Trimming stripped 6 bases from V and 8 bases from J, with 28 bases between. There are 18 residues in the CDR3.

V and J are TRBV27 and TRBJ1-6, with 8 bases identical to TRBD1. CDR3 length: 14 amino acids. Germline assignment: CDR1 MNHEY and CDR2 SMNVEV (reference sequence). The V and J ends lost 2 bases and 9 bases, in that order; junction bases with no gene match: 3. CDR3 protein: CASSLGQGASPLHF. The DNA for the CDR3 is TGTGCCAGCAGTTTAGGACAGGGCGCTTCACCCCTCCACTTT.

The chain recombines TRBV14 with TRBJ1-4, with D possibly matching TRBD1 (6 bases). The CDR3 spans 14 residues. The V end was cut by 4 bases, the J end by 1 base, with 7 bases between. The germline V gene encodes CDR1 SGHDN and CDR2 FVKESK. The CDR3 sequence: CASSLRGTNEKLFF. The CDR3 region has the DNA TGTGCCAGCAGCCTCAGGGGAACTAATGAAAAACTGTTTTTT.

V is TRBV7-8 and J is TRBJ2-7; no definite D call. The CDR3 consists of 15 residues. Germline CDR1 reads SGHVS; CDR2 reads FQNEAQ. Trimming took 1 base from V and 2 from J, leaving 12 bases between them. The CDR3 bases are TGTGCCAGCAGCTTAGGGGCACCTACACCCTACGAGCAGTACTTC. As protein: CASSLGAPTPYEQYF.